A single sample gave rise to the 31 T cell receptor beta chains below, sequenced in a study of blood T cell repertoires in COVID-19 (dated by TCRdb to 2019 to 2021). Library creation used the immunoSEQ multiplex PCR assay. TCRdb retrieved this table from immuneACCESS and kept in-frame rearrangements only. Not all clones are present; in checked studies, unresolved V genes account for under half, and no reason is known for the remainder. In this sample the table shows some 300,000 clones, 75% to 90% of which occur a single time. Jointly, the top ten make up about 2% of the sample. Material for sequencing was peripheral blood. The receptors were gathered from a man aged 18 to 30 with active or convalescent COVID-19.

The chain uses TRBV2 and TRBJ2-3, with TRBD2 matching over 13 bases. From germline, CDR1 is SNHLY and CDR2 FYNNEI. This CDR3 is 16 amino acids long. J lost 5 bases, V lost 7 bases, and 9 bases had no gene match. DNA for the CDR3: TGTGCCAGCACCACAACTAGCGGGAGGGCCGGAGATACGCAGTATTTT. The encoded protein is CASTTTSGRAGDTQYF.

Written as DNA, the CDR3 is TGTGCCAGCAGCGTAGCTCTTTGGGAGAATGAGCAGTTCTTC. This encodes CASSVALWENEQFF. The chain joins TRBV9 to TRBJ2-1; the D gene is possibly TRBD2 (5 bases). Per germline, CDR1 SGDLS and CDR2 YYNGEE. V was shortened by 0 bases and J by 7 bases, with 11 bases between the two germline ends. The CDR3 totals 14 residues.

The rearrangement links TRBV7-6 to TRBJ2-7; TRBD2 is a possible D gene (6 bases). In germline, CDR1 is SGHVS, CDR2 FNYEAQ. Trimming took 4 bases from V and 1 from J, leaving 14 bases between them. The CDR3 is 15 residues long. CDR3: CASSSSGGFSYEQYF. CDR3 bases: TGTGCCAGCAGCTCCAGCGGAGGGTTTTCCTACGAGCAGTACTTC. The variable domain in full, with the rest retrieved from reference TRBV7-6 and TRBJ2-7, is GAGVSQSPRYKVTKRGQDVALRCDPISGHVSLYWYRQALGQGPEFLTYFNYEAQQDKSGLPNDRFSAERPEGSISTLTIQRTEQRDSAMYRCASSSSGGFSYEQYFGPGTRLTVT.

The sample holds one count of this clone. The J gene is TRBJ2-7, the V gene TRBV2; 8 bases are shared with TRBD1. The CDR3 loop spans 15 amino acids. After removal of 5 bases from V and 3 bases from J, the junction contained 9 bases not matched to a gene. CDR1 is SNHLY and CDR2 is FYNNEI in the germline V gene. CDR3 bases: TGTGCCAGCAGTAGCACCGGACAGGGTAACTACGAGCAGTACTTC. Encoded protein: CASSSTGQGNYEQYF. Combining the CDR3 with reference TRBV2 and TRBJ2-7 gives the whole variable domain EPEVTQTPSHQVTQMGQEVILRCVPISNHLYFYWYRQILGQKVEFLVSFYNNEISEKSEIFDDQFSVERPDGSNFTLKIRSTKLEDSAMYFCASSSTGQGNYEQYFGPGTRLTVT.

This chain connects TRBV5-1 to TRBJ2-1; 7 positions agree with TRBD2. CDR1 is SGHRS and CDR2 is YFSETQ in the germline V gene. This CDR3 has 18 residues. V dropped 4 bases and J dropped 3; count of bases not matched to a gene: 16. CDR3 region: CASSEGLTSGWGYNEQFF. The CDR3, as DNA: TGCGCCAGCAGCGAGGGACTAACATCGGGATGGGGCTACAATGAGCAGTTCTTC.

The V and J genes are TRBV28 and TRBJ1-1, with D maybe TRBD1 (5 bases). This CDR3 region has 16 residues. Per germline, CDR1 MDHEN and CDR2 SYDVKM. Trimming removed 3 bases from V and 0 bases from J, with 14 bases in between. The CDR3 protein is CASSFAGGGLNTEAFF. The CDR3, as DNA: TGTGCCAGCAGTTTTGCAGGCGGGGGATTGAACACTGAAGCTTTCTTT.

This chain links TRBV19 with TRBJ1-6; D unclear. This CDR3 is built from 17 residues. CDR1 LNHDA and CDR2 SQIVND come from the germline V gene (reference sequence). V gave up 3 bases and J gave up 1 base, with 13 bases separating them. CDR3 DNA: TGTGCCAGTAGTATGACTTCGGGGAATTCCTATAATTCACCCCTCCACTTT. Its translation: CASSMTSGNSYNSPLHF.

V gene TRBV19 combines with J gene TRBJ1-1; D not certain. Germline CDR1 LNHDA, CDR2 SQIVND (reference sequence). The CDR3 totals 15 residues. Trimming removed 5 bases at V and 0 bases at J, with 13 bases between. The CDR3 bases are TGTGCCAGTAGTCTCAGGACGGACTTGAACACTGAAGCTTTCTTT. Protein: CASSLRTDLNTEAFF.

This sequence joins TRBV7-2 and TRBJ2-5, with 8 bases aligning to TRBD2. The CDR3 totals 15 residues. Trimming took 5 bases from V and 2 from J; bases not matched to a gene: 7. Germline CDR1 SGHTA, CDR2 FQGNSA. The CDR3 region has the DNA TGTGCCAGCAGCCAAACTAGCGGCAAACAAGAGACCCAGTACTTC. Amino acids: CASSQTSGKQETQYF.

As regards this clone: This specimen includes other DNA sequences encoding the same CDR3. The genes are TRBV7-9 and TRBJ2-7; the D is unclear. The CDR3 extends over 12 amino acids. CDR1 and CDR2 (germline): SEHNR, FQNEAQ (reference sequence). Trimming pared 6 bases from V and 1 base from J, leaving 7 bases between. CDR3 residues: CASSLGSYEQYF. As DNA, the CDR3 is TGTGCCAGCAGTCTCGGTTCCTACGAGCAGTACTTC.

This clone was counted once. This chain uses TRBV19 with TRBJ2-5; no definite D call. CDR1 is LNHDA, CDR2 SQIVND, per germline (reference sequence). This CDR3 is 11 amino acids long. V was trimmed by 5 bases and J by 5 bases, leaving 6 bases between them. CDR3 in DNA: TGTGCCAGTAGTTCCTCGGAGACCCAGTACTTC. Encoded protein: CASSSSETQYF.

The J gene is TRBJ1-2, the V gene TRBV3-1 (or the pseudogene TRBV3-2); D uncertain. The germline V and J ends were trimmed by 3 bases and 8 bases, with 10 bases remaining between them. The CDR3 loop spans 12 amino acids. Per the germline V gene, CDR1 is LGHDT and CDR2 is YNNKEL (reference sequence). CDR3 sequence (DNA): TGTGCCAGCAGCCATCGAACTAGGGGCTACACCTTC. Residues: CASSHRTRGYTF.

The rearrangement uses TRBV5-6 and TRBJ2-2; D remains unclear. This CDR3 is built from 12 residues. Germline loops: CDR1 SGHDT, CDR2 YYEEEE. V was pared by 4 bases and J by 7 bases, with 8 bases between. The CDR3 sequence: CASSIFGGELFF. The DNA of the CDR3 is TGTGCCAGCAGCATTTTCGGCGGGGAGCTGTTTTTT.

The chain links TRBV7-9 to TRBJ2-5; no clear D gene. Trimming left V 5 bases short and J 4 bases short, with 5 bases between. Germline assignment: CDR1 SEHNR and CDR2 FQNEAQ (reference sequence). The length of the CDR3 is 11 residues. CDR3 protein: CASSPLETQYF. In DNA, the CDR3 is TGTGCCAGCAGCCCCCTAGAGACCCAGTACTTC. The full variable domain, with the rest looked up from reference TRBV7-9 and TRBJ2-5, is DTGVSQNPRHKITKRGQNVTFRCDPISEHNRLYWYRQTLGQGPEFLTYFQNEAQLEKSRLLSDRFSAERPKGSFSTLEIQRTEQGDSAMYLCASSPLETQYFGPGTRLLVL.

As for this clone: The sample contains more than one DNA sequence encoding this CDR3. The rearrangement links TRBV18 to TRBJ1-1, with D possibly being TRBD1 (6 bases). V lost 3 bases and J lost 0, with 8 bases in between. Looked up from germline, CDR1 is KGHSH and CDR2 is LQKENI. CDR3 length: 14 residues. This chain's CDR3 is CASSPQGLNTEAFF. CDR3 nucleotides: TGTGCCAGCTCACCGCAGGGGTTGAACACTGAAGCTTTCTTT.

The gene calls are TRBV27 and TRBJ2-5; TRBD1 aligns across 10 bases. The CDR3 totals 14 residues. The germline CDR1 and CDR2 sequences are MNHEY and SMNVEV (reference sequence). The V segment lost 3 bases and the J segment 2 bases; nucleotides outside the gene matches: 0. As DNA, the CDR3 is TGTGCCAGCAGTTTGGACAGGGGGCAAGAGACCCAGTACTTC. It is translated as CASSLDRGQETQYF.

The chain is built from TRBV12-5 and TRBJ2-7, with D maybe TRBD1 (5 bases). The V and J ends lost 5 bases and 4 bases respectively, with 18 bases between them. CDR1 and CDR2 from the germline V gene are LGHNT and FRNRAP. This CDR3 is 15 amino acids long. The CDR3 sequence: CASGPLGQGRYEQYF. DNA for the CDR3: TGTGCTAGTGGTCCCCTCGGGCAGGGAAGGTACGAGCAGTACTTC.

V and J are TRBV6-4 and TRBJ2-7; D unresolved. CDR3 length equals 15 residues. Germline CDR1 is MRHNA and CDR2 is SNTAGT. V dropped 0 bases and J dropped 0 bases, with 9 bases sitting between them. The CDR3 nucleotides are TGTGCCAGCAGTGACTCGGAGCTTACCTCCTACGAGCAGTACTTC. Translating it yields CASSDSELTSYEQYF.

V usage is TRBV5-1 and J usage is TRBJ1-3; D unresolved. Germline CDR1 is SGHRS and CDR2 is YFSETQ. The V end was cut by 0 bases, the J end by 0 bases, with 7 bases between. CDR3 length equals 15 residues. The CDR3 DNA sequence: TGCGCCAGCAGCTTGGGGTCAGTCTCTGGAAACACCATATATTTT. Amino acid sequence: CASSLGSVSGNTIYF.

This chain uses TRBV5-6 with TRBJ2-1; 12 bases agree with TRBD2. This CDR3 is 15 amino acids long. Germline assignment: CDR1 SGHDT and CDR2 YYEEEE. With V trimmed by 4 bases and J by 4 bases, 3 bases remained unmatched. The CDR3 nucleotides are TGTGCCAGCAGCGACGGACTAGCGGGGTACAATGAGCAGTTCTTC. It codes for CASSDGLAGYNEQFF.

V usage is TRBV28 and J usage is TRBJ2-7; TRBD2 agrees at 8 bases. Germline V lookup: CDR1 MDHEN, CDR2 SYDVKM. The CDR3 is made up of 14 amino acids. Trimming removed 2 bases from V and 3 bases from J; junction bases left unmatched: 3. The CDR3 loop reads CASSLGTRGYEQYF. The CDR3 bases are TGTGCCAGCAGTTTAGGGACTAGGGGCTACGAGCAGTACTTC.

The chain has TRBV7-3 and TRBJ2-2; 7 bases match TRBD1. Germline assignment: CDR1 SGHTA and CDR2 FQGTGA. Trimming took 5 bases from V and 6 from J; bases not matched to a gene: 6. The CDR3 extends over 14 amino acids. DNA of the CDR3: TGTGCCAGCAGCCCTATGAGGGGGCCCGGGGAGCTGTTTTTT. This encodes CASSPMRGPGELFF.

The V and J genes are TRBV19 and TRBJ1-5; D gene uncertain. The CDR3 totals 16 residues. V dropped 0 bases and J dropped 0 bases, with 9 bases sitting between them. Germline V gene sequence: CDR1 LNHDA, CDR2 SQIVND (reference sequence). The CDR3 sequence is CASSIEWSYSNQPQHF. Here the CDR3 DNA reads TGTGCCAGTAGTATAGAGTGGAGTTATAGCAATCAGCCCCAGCATTTT.

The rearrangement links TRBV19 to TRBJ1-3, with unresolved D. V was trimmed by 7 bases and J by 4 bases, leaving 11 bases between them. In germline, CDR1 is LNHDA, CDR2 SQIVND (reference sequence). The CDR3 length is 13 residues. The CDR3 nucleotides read TGTGCCAGTATAGCCCATTCCGGAAACACCATATATTTT. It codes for CASIAHSGNTIYF.

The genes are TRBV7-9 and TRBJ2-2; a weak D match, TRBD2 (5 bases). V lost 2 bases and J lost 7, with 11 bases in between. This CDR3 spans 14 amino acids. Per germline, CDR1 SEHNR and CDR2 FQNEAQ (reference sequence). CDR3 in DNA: TGTGCCAGCAGCTTAAGTTCTAGCAGCGGGGAGCTGTTTTTT. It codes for CASSLSSSSGELFF.

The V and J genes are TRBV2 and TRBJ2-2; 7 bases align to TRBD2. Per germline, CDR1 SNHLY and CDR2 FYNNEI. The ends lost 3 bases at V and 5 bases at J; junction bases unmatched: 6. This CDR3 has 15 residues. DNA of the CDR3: TGTGCCAGCAGTGAGCCTAGCGGACCAACCGGGGAGCTGTTTTTT. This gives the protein CASSEPSGPTGELFF.

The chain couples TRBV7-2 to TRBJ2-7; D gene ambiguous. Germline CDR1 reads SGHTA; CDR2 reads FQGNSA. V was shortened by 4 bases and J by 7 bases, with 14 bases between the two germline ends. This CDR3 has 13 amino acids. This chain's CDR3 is CASSSGGWREQYF. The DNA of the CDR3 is TGTGCCAGCAGCTCTGGCGGCTGGAGAGAGCAGTACTTC.

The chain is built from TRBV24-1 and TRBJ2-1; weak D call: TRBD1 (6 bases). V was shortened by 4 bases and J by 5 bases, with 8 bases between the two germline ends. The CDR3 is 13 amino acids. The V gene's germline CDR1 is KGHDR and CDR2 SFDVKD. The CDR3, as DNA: TGTGCCACCAGTGACACAGGGAACAATGAGCAGTTCTTC. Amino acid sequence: CATSDTGNNEQFF.

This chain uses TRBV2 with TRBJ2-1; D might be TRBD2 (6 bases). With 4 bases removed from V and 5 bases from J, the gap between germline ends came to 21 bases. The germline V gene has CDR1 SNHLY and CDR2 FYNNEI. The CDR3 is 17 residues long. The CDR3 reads CASSGGLDFGGNNEQFF. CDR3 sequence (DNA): TGTGCCAGCAGTGGTGGTTTGGACTTCGGAGGGAACAATGAGCAGTTCTTC.

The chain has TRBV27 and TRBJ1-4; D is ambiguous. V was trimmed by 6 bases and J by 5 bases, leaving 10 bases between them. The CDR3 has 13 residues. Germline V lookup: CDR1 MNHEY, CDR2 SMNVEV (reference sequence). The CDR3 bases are TGTGCCAGCAGGAGGTTCTTAAATGAAAAACTGTTTTTT. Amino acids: CASRRFLNEKLFF.

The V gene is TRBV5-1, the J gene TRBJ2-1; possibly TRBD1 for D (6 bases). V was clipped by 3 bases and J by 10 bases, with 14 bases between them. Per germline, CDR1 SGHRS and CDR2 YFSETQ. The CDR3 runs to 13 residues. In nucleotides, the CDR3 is TGCGCCAGCAGCTACCTGGGGGCAGGGGAGCAGTTCTTC. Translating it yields CASSYLGAGEQFF.